Given below is one TCR beta chain in context. This sample is drawn from a study of blood T cell repertoires in COVID-19. Study context: Material from acute and convalescent COVID-19 was sourced from the United States, Italy and Spain. Nucleic acid was either cDNA or gDNA, and it came from T cells, B-cell-depleted T cells, or PBMCs.

CDR1 SGHDN and CDR2 FVKESK come from the germline V gene. The CDR3 is 13 amino acids. Trimming removed 7 bases from V and 1 base from J, with 10 bases in between. Study processing details: Estimation of nucleated cell counts relied on the amplification of reference gene primers. The assay was immunoSEQ multiplex PCR, and TCRdb's table has in-frame clones only and misses some. That table supplies the V and J calls and clone size; D and trimming were determined from the DNA. The table records 100,000 to 120,000 clones, around 76% of them present only once. The chain recombines TRBV14 with TRBJ1-1, with D tentatively TRBD1 (5 bases). Sequenced input: peripheral blood. This receptor was identified in a woman aged 65 to 85 with acute or convalescent COVID-19. The CDR3 sequence: CASTAGANTEAFF. CDR3 coding DNA: TGTGCCAGCACCGCTGGGGCGAACACTGAAGCTTTCTTT.